This T cell receptor beta chain emerged from a study of T-cell memory formation after mild COVID-19. Study context: Largely donor-specific sequence clusters came from a couple of donors. The study's findings and limits: Contracting clones localized mainly to CM and EM when CD4+ and mainly to EMRA when CD8+. Day 15 to 85 contracting clones showed balanced CD4/CD8; day 15 to 37 expanders favored CD4+.

This clonotype has more than one count but fewer than ten. Its antigen is as yet unknown. 5'RACE primed at constant segments yielded TCR alpha and TCR beta cDNA libraries bearing sample barcodes and UMIs. In TCRdb, the 5' RACE reads were re-called with MiXCR into one record per CDR3 protein. The table lists approximately 560,000 distinct CDR3 sequences, approximately 15% of them singletons. From germline, CDR1 is SGHAT and CDR2 FQNNGV. V lost 5 bases and J lost 4; bases outside the gene matches: 11. The CDR3 consists of 16 residues. The rearrangement links TRBV11-2 to TRBJ2-1, with 7 bases matching TRBD1. The sample was PBMCs or a T cell subset sorted from them (not recorded which). This sequence was found in an adult woman who had mild COVID-19 (a few samples of this study predate the infection). Cell type and time point are not known. The CDR3 nucleotides are TGTGCCAGCAGCCAACAACAGGGGTTTTCTTACAATGAGCAGTTCTTC. It is translated as CASSQQQGFSYNEQFF.